This T cell receptor (beta chain) is drawn from a study of control samples from healthy donors and cancer patients. Assay used: immunoSEQ multiplex PCR; TCRdb lists only in-frame clones, some missing. Counted here are around 70,000 clones, 83% occurring once; the ten biggest clones make up about 15%. CDR3 size: 16 residues. Germline V lookup: CDR1 SGHAT, CDR2 FQNNGV. J was trimmed by 9 bases and V by 1 base; bases with no gene match: 8. The chain joins TRBV11-2 to TRBJ2-1; 11 bases align to TRBD2. This TCR was sampled from a man aged 55 to 70 in good health. Source material: blood. DNA of the CDR3: TGTGCCAGCAGCTTAGCAACTAGCGGGAGTAGGGGTGAGCAGTTCTTC. Translating gives CASSLATSGSRGEQFF. Full variable domain (outside the CDR3, taken from reference TRBV11-2 and TRBJ2-1): EAGVAQSPRYKIIEKRQSVAFWCNPISGHATLYWYQQILGQGPKLLIQFQNNGVVDDSQLPKDRFSAERLKGVDSTLKIQPAKLEDSAVYLCASSLATSGSRGEQFFGPGTRLTVL.